Shown below are 9 T cell receptor beta chains from a single sample sequenced in a study of T cells after posttransplantation cyclophosphamide. Method: immunoSEQ multiplex PCR; TCRdb's copy keeps in-frame clones and lacks some. The repertoire consists of some 19,000 clones, with 80% to 90% occurring once and the leading ten covering under 2%. Control samples came 1 year after myeloablative marrow transplants with methotrexate plus calcineurin inhibitor. Here the sequenced sample was PBMCs, taken 359 days after allogeneic stem cell transplant with calcineurin inhibitor and methotrexate. The origin of the receptors is a female patient younger than 45 who received an allogeneic stem cell transplant from an unrelated donor, was CMV-positive, and had acute and chronic GVHD. T cells may partly derive from the graft donor.

Only a few counts were recorded for this clone. This chain uses TRBV6-6 with TRBJ2-7, with D unclear. Trimming left V 2 bases short and J 6 bases short, with 17 bases between. The germline V gene has CDR1 MNHNY and CDR2 SVGAGI (reference sequence). The CDR3 length is 15 residues. The DNA for the CDR3 is TGTGCCAGCAGTTACACGCTGGGATATAGTAGCGAGCAGTACGTC. This sequence encodes CASSYTLGYSSEQYV.

The chain joins TRBV7-2 to TRBJ1-2; the match to TRBD1 covers 10 bases. Germline V CDR1 and CDR2: SGHTA, FQGNSA. Trimming at V came to 5 bases and at J to 5 bases, leaving 2 bases not matched to a gene. This CDR3 is 13 amino acids long. The CDR3 sequence is CASSPGQGYGYTF. The CDR3 coding sequence is TGTGCCAGCAGCCCGGGACAGGGGTATGGCTACACCTTC.

There are a few counts of this clone. The same CDR3 arises from other DNA sequences in this sample as well. CDR3: CASSYRTGNYGYTF. CDR3 in DNA: TGTGCCAGCAGTTACCGGACAGGGAACTATGGCTACACCTTC. The chain carries TRBV6-5 and TRBJ1-2, with 8 bases fitting TRBD1. V shed 2 bases and J 2 bases; nucleotides not matched to a gene: 1. The CDR3 covers 14 residues. CDR1 MNHEY and CDR2 SVGAGI come from the germline V gene.

As concerns this clone: This same CDR3 is encoded by further DNA sequences in the sample. The genes are TRBV9 and TRBJ1-2; 8 bases fit TRBD1. Per germline, CDR1 SGDLS and CDR2 YYNGEE. Germline trimming cut 0 bases from V and 4 bases from J; bases unmatched to any gene: 2. This CDR3 is built from 14 residues. Here the CDR3 DNA reads TGTGCCAGCAGCGTAGCAACAGGGGGCTATGGCTACACCTTC. Amino acids: CASSVATGGYGYTF.

The CDR3 nucleotides read TGTGCCAGCAGCTTATTCGGGCTAGCGGATTACTACGAGCAGTACTTC. It yields the protein CASSLFGLADYYEQYF. The gene calls are TRBV7-8 and TRBJ2-7; 7 nucleotides line up with TRBD2. CDR1 and CDR2 (germline): SGHVS, FQNEAQ. Losses at the gene ends were 2 bases for V and 3 bases for J; bases not matched to a gene: 10. The CDR3 runs 16 residues.

The chain uses TRBV27 and TRBJ2-7, with a possible D match to TRBD2 (6 bases). The germline CDR1 and CDR2 sequences are MNHEY and SMNVEV (reference sequence). The length of the CDR3 is 14 residues. V dropped 5 bases and J dropped 2 bases, with 13 bases sitting between them. The CDR3 here is CASSPFGGTYEQYV. The CDR3 region has the DNA TGTGCCAGCAGTCCGTTCGGAGGGACCTACGAGCAGTACGTC.

The chain recombines TRBV4-1 with TRBJ2-5; no definite D call. The CDR3 has 13 residues. V was clipped by 3 bases and J by 2 bases, with 7 bases between them. CDR1 and CDR2 (germline): MGHRA, YSYEKL. For the CDR3, the DNA is TGCGCCAGCAGCCAGGCTTGGCAAGAGACCCAGTACTTC. Amino acids: CASSQAWQETQYF.

The chain recombines TRBV19 with TRBJ2-3, with D maybe TRBD2 (6 bases). Per the germline V gene, CDR1 is LNHDA and CDR2 is SQIVND (reference sequence). Trimming took off 1 base at V and 2 bases at J, with 13 bases between the two ends. CDR3 length equals 16 residues. This chain's CDR3 is CASSIGSGELTDTQYF. CDR3 DNA sequence: TGTGCCAGTAGTATAGGGTCGGGAGAGCTCACAGATACGCAGTATTTT.

This sequence joins TRBV5-4 and TRBJ1-1; TRBD1 matches 11 bases. Per germline, CDR1 SGHNT and CDR2 YYREEE (reference sequence). The CDR3 sequence is 16 residues long. J was trimmed by 0 bases and V by 4 bases; bases with no gene match: 5. Here the CDR3 DNA reads TGTGCCAGCAGCCTGGGACAGGGGGAAATGAACACTGAAGCTTTCTTT. Translated, it gives CASSLGQGEMNTEAFF.